This T cell receptor beta chain was obtained from a study of identical twins' blood T cells. Trimming removed 4 bases at V and 9 bases at J, with 28 bases between. The germline gives CDR1 LNHDA, CDR2 SQIVND (reference sequence). The CDR3 contains 18 residues. Both ends of each TCR cDNA library bore sample-specific barcodes. TCRdb re-called the 5' RACE reads with MiXCR, one entry per CDR3 protein. The sample records 350,000 to 450,000 distinct CDR3 sequences, roughly 27% being singletons. Reared together, all three twin pairs probably met the same infectious agents and vaccines. The chain is built from TRBV19 and TRBJ2-1, with D perhaps matching TRBD1 (6 bases). This clonotype was obtained from a woman aged 18-49 years in good health. Sequenced sample: PBMCs. CDR3 nucleotide sequence: TGTGCCAGTAGTACCCTTGTCTTAGGGGCTTTAGGGGGAAGTGAGCAGTTCTTC. This translates into CASSTLVLGALGGSEQFF.